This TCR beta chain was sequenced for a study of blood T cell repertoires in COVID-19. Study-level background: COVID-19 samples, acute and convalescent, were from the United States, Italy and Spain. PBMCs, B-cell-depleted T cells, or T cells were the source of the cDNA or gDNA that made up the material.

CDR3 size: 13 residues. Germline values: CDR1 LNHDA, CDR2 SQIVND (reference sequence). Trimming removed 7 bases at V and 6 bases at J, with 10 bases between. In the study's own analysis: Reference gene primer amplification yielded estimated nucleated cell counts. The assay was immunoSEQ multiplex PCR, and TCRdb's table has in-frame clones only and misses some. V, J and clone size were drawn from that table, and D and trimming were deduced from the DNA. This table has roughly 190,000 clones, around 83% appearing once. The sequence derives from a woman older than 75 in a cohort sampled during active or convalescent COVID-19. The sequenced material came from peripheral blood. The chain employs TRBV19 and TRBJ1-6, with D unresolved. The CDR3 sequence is CASNKHVNSPLHF. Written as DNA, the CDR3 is TGTGCCAGTAATAAACATGTTAATTCACCCCTCCACTTT.